A selection of T cell receptor beta chains follows, all from one sample in a study of T cell repertoires in cytomegalovirus infection. TCRdb re-analysed the reads in MiXCR, keeping a single row per CDR3 protein. The sample records about 400,000 distinct CDR3 sequences, 15% to 20% being singletons. The sequenced sample was PBMCs. These receptors were collected from a human donor in good health (CMV status not recorded). Some clones in this sample may be carry-over from other donors' samples. The CDR3 runs from the conserved cysteine through the conserved F or W. Each record gives: clone size, D gene, J gene, V gene, CDR3 protein, CDR3 DNA. A D gene is named only where the DNA matches it firmly. Clone size, where shown, is once, few, many, or a class for clones that have expanded.

few TRBD2 TRBJ2-1 TRBV6-2/TRBV6-3 CASSQGPAGARFF TGTGCCAGCAGTCAGGGCCCAGCGGGAGCACGGTTCTTC
NA TRBD2 TRBJ2-3 TRBV12-3/TRBV12-4 CASRSGGADVGDTQYF TGTGCCAGCAGGAGCGGGGGGGCCGATGTTGGAGATACGCAGTATTTT
many TRBD2 TRBJ2-3 TRBV20-1 CSARVRTSVTDTQYF TGCAGTGCTAGAGTAAGAACTAGCGTCACAGATACGCAGTATTTT
many NA TRBJ1-1 TRBV2 CASTQFMNTEAFF TGTGCCAGCACGCAATTCATGAACACTGAAGCTTTCTTT
NA TRBD2 TRBJ2-1 TRBV4-3 CASSQVILAGGYNEQFF TGCGCCAGCAGCCAAGTTATACTAGCGGGGGGCTACAATGAGCAGTTCTTC
few TRBD2 TRBJ2-1 TRBV19 CASSRDYDYNEQFF TGTGCCAGTAGCCGGGACTACGACTACAATGAGCAGTTCTTC
few NA TRBJ2-5 TRBV2 CASLFYSQETQYF TGTGCCAGCCTTTTTTACAGTCAAGAGACCCAGTACTTC
few TRBD1 TRBJ1-2 TRBV7-2 CASSLRTGGAYGYTF TGTGCCAGCAGCTTAAGGACAGGGGGCGCCTATGGCTACACCTTC
NA NA TRBJ2-2 TRBV6-1 CASSEVHPDGELFF TGTGCCAGCAGTGAAGTACACCCTGACGGGGAGCTGTTTTTT
few TRBD1 TRBJ2-7 TRBV10-3 CASRQGVMSEQYF TGTGCCAGCCGACAGGGGGTTATGTCCGAGCAGTACTTC